Presented here are 2 T cell receptor beta chains from one specimen sequenced in a study of monozygotic twins with inflammatory bowel disease. Using the 5' RACE reads, TCRdb records one entry per CDR3 protein without DNA. This repertoire includes approximately 400,000 distinct CDR3 sequences. Input material: blood. These TCRs come from a human donor with ulcerative colitis or Crohn's disease, or a healthy co-twin of an affected twin (not recorded which).

The CDR3 reads CASSGLANEQFF. The chain combines TRBV6-5 with TRBJ2-1; TCRdb proposes TRBD2, but this gene call is untestable without DNA. Per germline, CDR1 MNHEY and CDR2 SVGAGI. The CDR3 consists of 12 residues.

This chain uses TRBV19 with TRBJ1-1; no DNA is available, so the TRBD1 call from TCRdb remains unchecked. This CDR3 comprises 14 residues. Germline lookup yields CDR1 LNHDA and CDR2 SQIVND (reference sequence). The chain's CDR3 is CASSILRQGSEAFF. Filled out from reference TRBV19 and TRBJ1-1, the complete variable domain reads DGGITQSPKYLFRKEGQNVTLSCEQNLNHDAMYWYRQDPGQGLRLIYYSQIVNDFQKGDIAEGYSVSREKKESFPLTVTSAQKNPTAFYLCASSILRQGSEAFFGQGTRLTVV.